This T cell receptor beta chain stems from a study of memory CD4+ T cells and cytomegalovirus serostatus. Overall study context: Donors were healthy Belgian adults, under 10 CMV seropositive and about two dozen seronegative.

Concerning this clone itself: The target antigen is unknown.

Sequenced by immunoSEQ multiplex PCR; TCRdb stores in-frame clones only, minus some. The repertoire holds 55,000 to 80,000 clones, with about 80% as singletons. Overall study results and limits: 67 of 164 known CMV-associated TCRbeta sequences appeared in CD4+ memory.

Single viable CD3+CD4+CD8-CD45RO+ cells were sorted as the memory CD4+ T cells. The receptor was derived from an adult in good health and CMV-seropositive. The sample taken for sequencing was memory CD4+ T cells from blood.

As DNA, the CDR3 is TGCGCCAGCAGCCAAGATCCGCTAGCAATGGAGACCCAGTACTTC. Protein: CASSQDPLAMETQYF. The chain carries TRBV4-1 and TRBJ2-5; a possible D gene is TRBD2 (5 bases). Germline loops: CDR1 MGHRA, CDR2 YSYEKL. The CDR3 length is 15 residues. The V end was cut by 0 bases, the J end by 5 bases, with 13 bases between.